What follows are 19 T cell receptor beta chains derived from one specimen sequenced in a study of control samples from healthy donors and cancer patients. Method: immunoSEQ multiplex PCR; TCRdb's copy keeps in-frame clones and lacks some. Of 130,000 or so clones detected, roughly 90% appear once; the ten largest clones hold 3.2%. Sequencing used blood. These receptors all come from a man in his fifties in good health.

The chain employs TRBV28 and TRBJ2-7, with 11 nucleotides matching TRBD2. From germline, CDR1 is MDHEN and CDR2 SYDVKM. The CDR3 has 16 amino acids. V was clipped by 1 base and J by 7 bases; unmatched bases: 9. CDR3 sequence (DNA): TGTGCCAGCAGTTTATTGGTAGCGGGGGGGCCGGGTGAGCAGTACTTC. It is translated as CASSLLVAGGPGEQYF. Full variable domain (rest looked up from reference TRBV28 and TRBJ2-7): DVKVTQSSRYLVKRTGEKVFLECVQDMDHENMFWYRQDPGLGLRLIYFSYDVKMKEKGDIPEGYSVSREKKERFSLILESASTNQTSMYLCASSLLVAGGPGEQYFGPGTRLTVT.

This clone appeared a single time. V is TRBV3-1 (or the pseudogene TRBV3-2) and J is TRBJ1-6, with 9 nucleotides matching TRBD1. Germline assignment: CDR1 LGHDT and CDR2 YNNKEL (reference sequence). The CDR3 sequence is 15 residues long. The junction had 3 bases not matched to a gene; V was cut back by 0 bases and J by 9 bases. The CDR3 reads CASSQDPGQGSPLHF. The CDR3, as DNA: TGTGCCAGCAGCCAAGACCCGGGACAGGGTTCACCCCTCCACTTT.

The table lists this clone with a few counts. This chain connects TRBV19 to TRBJ1-2; no firm D call. Germline assignment: CDR1 LNHDA and CDR2 SQIVND (reference sequence). The CDR3 runs 15 residues. V shed 3 bases and J shed 4 bases, with 15 bases lying between them. CDR3 coding DNA: TGTGCCAGTAGTATTTTTGGGTTTCCGCGCTATGGCTACACCTTC. Protein sequence: CASSIFGFPRYGYTF.

The CDR3 protein is CASSESGEAFF. CDR3 DNA: TGCGCCAGCAGTGAGTCCGGTGAAGCTTTCTTT. The rearrangement joins TRBV10-2 to TRBJ1-1; D remains ambiguous. CDR1 WSHSY and CDR2 SAAADI come from the germline V gene. V was pared by 0 bases and J by 7 bases, with 3 bases between. This CDR3 comprises 11 residues.

This sequence joins TRBV14 and TRBJ1-2, with a possible D match to TRBD1 (6 bases). From germline, CDR1 is SGHDN and CDR2 FVKESK. Trimming removed 4 bases at V and 8 bases at J, with 14 bases between. The CDR3 loop spans 13 amino acids. The CDR3 DNA reads as TGTGCCAGCAGCCTCATAGACAGGACCGGCTACACCTTC. Translated, it gives CASSLIDRTGYTF.

The chain employs TRBV30 and TRBJ1-2; D unclear. This CDR3 is 12 amino acids long. Germline V gives CDR1 GTSNPN, CDR2 SVGIG (reference sequence). Trimming shortened V by 3 bases and J by 4 bases, and 9 bases separated the two germline ends. The chain's CDR3 is CAWSAGTYGYTF. CDR3 DNA sequence: TGTGCCTGGAGCGCAGGTACCTATGGCTACACCTTC.

The genes are TRBV7-9 and TRBJ1-5, with 7 bases identical to TRBD1. The CDR3 spans 15 residues. With 5 bases clipped from V and 7 bases from J, the junction kept 11 bases outside the gene matches. Germline CDR1 reads SEHNR; CDR2 reads FQNEAQ (reference sequence). The CDR3 region is CASSADRSGNQPQHF. The CDR3, as DNA: TGTGCCAGCAGCGCGGACAGGTCCGGGAACCAGCCCCAGCATTTT.

The V and J genes are TRBV27 and TRBJ2-7; TRBD2 matches 8 bases. Trimming removed 2 bases from V and 2 bases from J; junction bases left unmatched: 8. The germline gives CDR1 MNHEY, CDR2 SMNVEV (reference sequence). The CDR3 has 16 amino acids. CDR3: CASSLIIGGGPYEQYF. In nucleotides, the CDR3 is TGTGCCAGCAGTTTAATAATCGGGGGGGGCCCCTACGAGCAGTACTTC.

J is TRBJ1-6 and V is TRBV10-3; D is ambiguous. Germline V lookup: CDR1 ENHRY, CDR2 SYGVKD. V was trimmed by 4 bases and J by 0 bases, leaving 7 bases between them. CDR3 length: 15 amino acids. In nucleotides, the CDR3 is TGTGCCATCAGTGCGGGAAGCTCCTATAATTCACCCCTCCACTTT. Translated, it gives CAISAGSSYNSPLHF.

This clone showed up just once. The rearrangement links TRBV5-6 to TRBJ2-3; D uncertain. Germline V gene sequence: CDR1 SGHDT, CDR2 YYEEEE. Trimming took off 1 base at V and 5 bases at J, with 2 bases between the two ends. The CDR3 covers 11 residues. The CDR3: CASSLLDTQYF. Written as DNA, the CDR3 is TGTGCCAGCAGCTTGTTAGATACGCAGTATTTT.

V is TRBV5-1 and J is TRBJ1-3; 9 bases align to TRBD1. The CDR3 is made up of 16 amino acids. Trimming at V came to 4 bases and at J to 0 bases, leaving 5 bases not matched to a gene. The V gene's germline CDR1 is SGHRS and CDR2 YFSETQ. CDR3 nucleotides: TGCGCCAGCAGCACGACAGGGGGTGACTCTGGAAACACCATATATTTT. This translates into CASSTTGGDSGNTIYF.

The chain employs TRBV3-1 (or the pseudogene TRBV3-2) and TRBJ1-1; possible D gene TRBD1, 6 bases. This CDR3 contains 16 residues. Germline V gene data show CDR1 as LGHDT and CDR2 as YNNKEL (reference sequence). The V end was cut by 1 base, the J end by 0 bases, with 12 bases between. The CDR3 protein is CASSQAGATLNTEAFF. In DNA, the CDR3 is TGTGCCAGCAGCCAAGCGGGGGCCACCCTGAACACTGAAGCTTTCTTT.

The rearrangement links TRBV29-1 to TRBJ1-2; perhaps TRBD1 as D (5 bases). This CDR3 spans 15 amino acids. Germline loops: CDR1 SQVTM, CDR2 ANQGSEA. V shed 3 bases and J shed 4 bases, with 18 bases lying between them. DNA of the CDR3: TGCAGCGTTGAGAACCTGGGGGGTTCTTCCTATGGCTACACCTTC. Translated, it gives CSVENLGGSSYGYTF.

This clone was observed a few times. The V and J genes are TRBV3-1 (or the pseudogene TRBV3-2) and TRBJ2-3; TRBD1 is a possible D gene (6 bases). Trimming pared 4 bases from V and 0 bases from J, leaving 11 bases between. The germline gives CDR1 LGHDT, CDR2 YNNKEL (reference sequence). This CDR3 region has 15 residues. The CDR3 is CASSPGQTSTDTQYF. The CDR3 DNA reads as TGTGCCAGCAGCCCCGGACAGACCAGCACAGATACGCAGTATTTT.

The chain joins TRBV10-3 to TRBJ1-3; 8 bases are a match to TRBD1. J gave up 0 bases and V 2 bases, and 6 bases lay outside the gene matches. Germline-derived CDR1 and CDR2 are ENHRY and SYGVKD. The CDR3 is 17 amino acids. CDR3 DNA: TGTGCCATCAGTGAGCCAAGGACAGGGCTCTCTGGAAACACCATATATTTT. Its translation is CAISEPRTGLSGNTIYF.

The rearrangement uses TRBV24-1 and TRBJ1-2; D unclear. The CDR3 is 12 amino acids. In germline, CDR1 is KGHDR, CDR2 SFDVKD. Deletions cut 6 bases from V and 8 bases from J, with 12 bases between. This CDR3 reads CATSWGSGGYTF. The CDR3, as DNA: TGTGCCACCAGTTGGGGAAGCGGGGGCTACACCTTC.

The chain recombines TRBV28 with TRBJ1-1, with D possibly TRBD1 on 5 matching bases. Germline V gene sequence: CDR1 MDHEN, CDR2 SYDVKM. This CDR3 comprises 13 residues. V shed 7 bases and J shed 1 base, with 10 bases lying between them. DNA of the CDR3: TGTGCCAGCATCGGCGGGGGGAACACTGAAGCTTTCTTT. Amino acids: CASIGGGNTEAFF.

V and J are TRBV7-9 and TRBJ2-7; D tentatively reads TRBD1 or TRBD2 (6 bases each). The CDR3 is made up of 15 amino acids. Deletions cut 2 bases from V and 2 bases from J, with 13 bases between. The germline V gene has CDR1 SEHNR and CDR2 FQNEAQ (reference sequence). CDR3 amino acids: CASSLPGALTYEQYF. DNA of the CDR3: TGTGCCAGCAGCTTACCGGGGGCTCTCACCTACGAGCAGTACTTC.

J is TRBJ2-3 and V is TRBV11-2; possibly TRBD2 for D (8 bases). V gave up 3 bases and J gave up 6 bases, with 16 bases separating them. This CDR3 contains 15 residues. The germline V gene has CDR1 SGHAT and CDR2 FQNNGV. CDR3 amino acids: CASSLRGPSGDTQYF. The CDR3 DNA reads as TGTGCCAGCAGCTTGAGGGGGCCTAGCGGGGATACGCAGTATTTT.